The next 7 T cell receptor beta chains were all read from a single sample in a study of T cell responses to AZD1222 COVID-19 vaccine. Only in-frame clones appear in the TCRdb table, and some are missing; sequencing was by immunoSEQ multiplex PCR. The table has about 120,000 clones, 88% seen once; the top ten hold roughly 5%. This sample comprised peripheral blood, obtained on day 0 of AZD1222 vaccination. The receptors were sampled from an adult in good health.

The chain combines TRBV18 with TRBJ1-6; D remains ambiguous. The V gene lost 1 base and the J gene lost 1 base, with 5 bases spanning the gap. Looked up from germline, CDR1 is KGHSH and CDR2 is LQKENI. The CDR3 spans 15 residues. CDR3 DNA sequence: TGTGCCAGCTCACCACAGGATTCCTATAATTCACCCCTCCACTTT. Its protein is CASSPQDSYNSPLHF. The complete variable domain, with remaining parts taken from reference TRBV18 and TRBJ1-6, reads NAGVMQNPRHLVRRRGQEARLRCSPMKGHSHVYWYRQLPEEGLKFMVYLQKENIIDESGMPKERFSAEFPKEGPSILRIQQVVRGDSAAYFCASSPQDSYNSPLHFGNGTRLTVT.

The rearrangement uses TRBV29-1 and TRBJ2-3; TRBD1 might be the D (6 bases). Germline-derived CDR1 and CDR2 are SQVTM and ANQGSEA. The ends were cut back, 0 bases at V and 10 bases at J, with 14 bases in the middle. The CDR3 consists of 13 residues. The CDR3 sequence is CSVEDPNRVAQYF. The CDR3 DNA reads as TGCAGCGTTGAAGATCCTAACAGGGTGGCGCAGTATTTT.

The V call is TRBV28, the J call TRBJ2-3; D uncertain. CDR1 is MDHEN, CDR2 SYDVKM, per germline. Trimming removed 2 bases from V and 5 bases from J, with 5 bases in between. CDR3 length: 12 amino acids. The DNA for the CDR3 is TGTGCCAGCAGTTTAGGCCGAGATACGCAGTATTTT. Translated: CASSLGRDTQYF.

The rearrangement joins TRBV6-2 or TRBV6-3 to TRBJ2-5, with TRBD2 identical over 7 bases. Unmatched junction bases numbered 13, after V lost 2 bases and J lost 7 bases. Germline V gene lookup returns CDR1 MNHEY and CDR2 SVGEGT. The CDR3 is made up of 16 amino acids. The DNA of the CDR3 is TGTGCCAGCAGTTACGAGACTAGCTCTGGTCGGGGGACCCAGTACTTC. Amino acid sequence: CASSYETSSGRGTQYF.

This chain's CDR3 is CASSGAGSSYNEQFF. The CDR3, as DNA: TGTGCCAGCAGTGGAGCGGGGAGCTCCTACAATGAGCAGTTCTTC. This chain links TRBV6-1 with TRBJ2-1; 7 bases fit TRBD2. The ends lost 4 bases at V and 0 bases at J; junction bases unmatched: 3. The germline V gene has CDR1 MNHNS and CDR2 SASEGT. The CDR3 totals 15 residues.

This clone occurred a few times. The chain recombines TRBV27 with TRBJ2-1; tentatively, D is TRBD1 or TRBD2 (5 bases each). CDR1 is MNHEY and CDR2 is SMNVEV in the germline V gene (reference sequence). The V gene lost 5 bases and the J gene lost 3 bases, with 17 bases spanning the gap. CDR3 length: 16 amino acids. The CDR3 protein is CASSTRDGLFYNEQFF. Written as DNA, the CDR3 is TGTGCCAGCAGTACAAGGGACGGGCTATTCTACAATGAGCAGTTCTTC.

The chain has TRBV4-1 and TRBJ1-2, with D unclear. Germline values: CDR1 MGHRA, CDR2 YSYEKL. The CDR3 consists of 14 residues. Trimming removed 0 bases at V and 3 bases at J, with 8 bases between. The CDR3 loop reads CASSQDPLDYGYTF. The CDR3 DNA reads TGCGCCAGCAGCCAAGATCCCCTGGACTATGGCTACACCTTC.